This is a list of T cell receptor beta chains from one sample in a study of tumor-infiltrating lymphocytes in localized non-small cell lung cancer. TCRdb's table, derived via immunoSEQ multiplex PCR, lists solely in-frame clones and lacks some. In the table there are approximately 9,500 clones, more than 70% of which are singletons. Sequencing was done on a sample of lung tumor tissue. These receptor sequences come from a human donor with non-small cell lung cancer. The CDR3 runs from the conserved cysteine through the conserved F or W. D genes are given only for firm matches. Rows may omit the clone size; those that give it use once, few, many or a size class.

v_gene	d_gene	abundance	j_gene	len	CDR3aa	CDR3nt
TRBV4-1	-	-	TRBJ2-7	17	CASSQDLSETFSYEQYF	TGCGCCAGCAGCCAAGATTTATCTGAGACGTTCTCCTACGAGCAGTACTTC
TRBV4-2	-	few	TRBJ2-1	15	CASSPDVAAYNEQFF	TGTGCCAGCAGCCCGGATGTAGCGGCTTACAATGAGCAGTTCTTC
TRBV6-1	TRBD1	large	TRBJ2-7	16	CASSDRGQGSTYEQYF	TGTGCCAGCAGTGATAGGGGGCAGGGGTCCACCTACGAGCAGTACTTC
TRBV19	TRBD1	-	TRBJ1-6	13	CASRGQGYSPLHF	TGTGCCAGCAGGGGACAGGGATATTCACCCCTCCACTTT
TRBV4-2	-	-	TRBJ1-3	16	CASSQDTVSSGNTIYF	TGTGCCAGCAGCCAAGATACTGTGAGCTCTGGAAACACCATATATTTT
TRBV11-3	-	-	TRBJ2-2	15	CASSLQGGNTGELFF	TGTGCCAGCAGCTTACAGGGAGGGAACACCGGGGAGCTGTTTTTT
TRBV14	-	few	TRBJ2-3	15	CASSRRGTLTDTQYF	TGTGCCAGCAGCCGGAGGGGAACCCTCACAGATACGCAGTATTTT
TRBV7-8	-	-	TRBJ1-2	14	CASSRIQELYGYTF	TGTGCCAGCAGCCGGATACAGGAGCTCTATGGCTACACCTTC
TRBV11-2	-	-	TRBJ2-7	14	CASSPEAGGYEQYF	TGTGCCAGCAGCCCTGAGGCCGGGGGCTACGAGCAGTACTTC
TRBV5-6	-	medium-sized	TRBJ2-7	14	CASSFGTGLYEQYF	TGTGCCAGCAGCTTTGGGACGGGCCTCTACGAGCAGTACTTC
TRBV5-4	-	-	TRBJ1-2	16	CASSLGPTVPPGGYTF	TGTGCCAGCAGCTTGGGTCCTACAGTCCCCCCGGGTGGCTACACCTTC
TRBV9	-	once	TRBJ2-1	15	CASSVAGGGYNEQFF	TGTGCCAGCAGCGTAGCTGGAGGGGGTTACAATGAGCAGTTCTTC
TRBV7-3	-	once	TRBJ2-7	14	CASSPLGFSYEQYF	TGTGCCAGCAGCCCCCTAGGTTTTTCCTACGAGCAGTACTTC
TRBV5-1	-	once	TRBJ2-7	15	CASSLDSLSSYEQYF	TGCGCCAGCAGCCTGGACAGTCTTAGCTCCTACGAGCAGTACTTC
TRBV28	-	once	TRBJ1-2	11	CASSPPPGYTF	TGTGCCAGCAGTCCCCCGCCGGGCTACACCTTC
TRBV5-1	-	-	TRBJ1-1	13	CASSPAGVPEAFF	TGCGCCAGCAGCCCAGCCGGGGTCCCTGAAGCTTTCTTT
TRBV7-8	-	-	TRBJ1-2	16	CASSLASGPGGYGYTF	TGTGCCAGCAGCTTAGCATCCGGACCCGGGGGCTATGGCTACACCTTC
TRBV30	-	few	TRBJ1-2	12	CAWNHRVGGYTF	TGTGCCTGGAACCACAGGGTTGGAGGCTACACCTTC
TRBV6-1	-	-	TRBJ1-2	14	CASSESGRDYGYTF	TGTGCCAGCAGTGAATCGGGGAGGGACTATGGCTACACCTTC
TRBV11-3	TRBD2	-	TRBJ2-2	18	CASSLGLSGAPNTGELFF	TGTGCCAGCAGCTTAGGTCTTAGCGGGGCGCCTAACACCGGGGAGCTGTTTTTT